The entry below gives a single T cell receptor beta chain sequence along with its context. Its specificity is unknown. The data derive from a study of chemoradiotherapy in HPV16-positive cancers. Study-wide background: Candidate HPV-specific T-cell clones and common TCR motifs came from functional assays in a couple of HPV16-positive patients.

Here immunoSEQ multiplex PCR was the method, and the copy in TCRdb shows in-frame clones only, minus some. The sample lists roughly 12,000 clones; about three fifths were seen once. This CDR3 comprises 17 residues. With V trimmed by 2 bases and J by 5 bases, 7 bases remained unmatched. Germline V lookup: CDR1 SGHDT, CDR2 YYEEEE. Whole-study findings and limits: Candidate HPV-specific clones and E7-related TCR motifs grew in tumor during treatment.

Samples were taken several times over chemoradiotherapy. The chain uses TRBV5-6 and TRBJ2-2; 12 bases fit TRBD2. Collection took place from a patient who underwent chemoradiotherapy. The clonotype comes from a human donor with HPV-associated anogenital cancer. CDR3 bases: TGTGCCAGCAGCTTCAAGCTAGCGGGAGGGCCGACCGGGGAGCTGTTTTTT. Translated, it gives CASSFKLAGGPTGELFF. The whole variable domain, remainder taken from reference TRBV5-6 and TRBJ2-2, is DAGVTQSPTHLIKTRGQQVTLRCSPKSGHDTVSWYQQALGQGPQFIFQYYEEEERQRGNFPDRFSGHQFPNYSSELNVNALLLGDSALYLCASSFKLAGGPTGELFFGEGSRLTVL.